A selection of T cell receptor beta chains follows, all from one sample in a study of T-cell reconstitution after alpha-beta-depleted transplantation in children. One entry per CDR3 protein, called by TCRdb with MiXCR from the PCR reads. The sample shows roughly 310,000 distinct CDR3 sequences, approximately 23% of them seen only once. The sequences come from PBMCs, mostly from graft donor cells, collected 180 days after TCRalphabeta/CD19-depleted stem cell transplant. The receptors were gathered from a male patient under 18 who had a stem cell transplant for acute lymphoblastic leukemia, so the T cells may come from the graft donor. Each CDR3 is given with its conserved first and last residue. D genes are given only for firm matches. The size of a clone is reported for some rows only, either as once, few or many, or as a class for expanded clones.

>TRBJ2-5|-|TRBV6-5|few
TGTGCCAGCAGTTACCTGGAGGGATTTCGAGAGACCCAGTACTTC
CASSYLEGFRETQYF
>TRBJ2-7|TRBD2|TRBV5-6|-
TGTGCCAGCAGCTGGGGACTAGCGGGTGCCTACGAGCAGTACTTC
CASSWGLAGAYEQYF
>TRBJ1-5|TRBD1|TRBV10-3|-
TGTGCCATCAGCCCGGACAGGGGGAGGCATCAGCCCCAGCATTTT
CAISPDRGRHQPQHF
>TRBJ1-5|-|TRBV4-1|-
TGCGCCAGCAGCCAAGGTCGGGGAGGGTCCAATCAGCCCCAGCATTTT
CASSQGRGGSNQPQHF
>TRBJ1-5|-|TRBV6-5|-
TGTGCCAGCAGTTACTCGATCAGGGACGGCAATCAGCCCCAGCATTTT
CASSYSIRDGNQPQHF
>TRBJ2-7|-|TRBV12-3/TRBV12-4|few
TGTGCCAGCAGTTTCACTGACATCAGCTCCTACGAGCAGTACTTC
CASSFTDISSYEQYF
>TRBJ1-3|-|TRBV27|-
TGTGCCAGCAGTTTGAGGACGGGTGGAAACACCATATATTTT
CASSLRTGGNTIYF
>TRBJ2-7|-|TRBV12-5|-
TGTGCTAGTGGTTTGGCTCGGAGGGGGCACTACGAGCAGTACTTC
CASGLARRGHYEQYF
>TRBJ2-3|-|TRBV7-9|few
TGTGCCAGCAGCTTAACCTGGAGGGGCACAGATACGCAGTATTTT
CASSLTWRGTDTQYF
>TRBJ2-1|-|TRBV24-1|few
TGTGCCACCAGTGACTCACTGGGGGATGAGCAGTTCTTC
CATSDSLGDEQFF
>TRBJ2-7|-|TRBV19|few
TGTGCCAGTAGTATGGTGGGTTCCAGGGGTTACGAGCAGTACTTC
CASSMVGSRGYEQYF
>TRBJ1-3|-|TRBV5-6|-
TGTGCCAGCAGCTTGGGCTCTTTGGGCAGCCGGGAATATTTT
CASSLGSLGSREYF
>TRBJ1-2|TRBD1|TRBV4-2|few
TGTGCCAGCAGAGAGATGGACAGGGTCTATGGCTACACCTTC
CASREMDRVYGYTF
>TRBJ2-4|-|TRBV7-2|-
TGTGCCAGCAGCAAGGGACTAGCCAAAAACATTCAGTACTTC
CASSKGLAKNIQYF
>TRBJ2-1|TRBD2|TRBV5-1|few
TGCGCCAGCAGCTCTCTAGCGGTTCGCAATGAGCAGTTCTTC
CASSSLAVRNEQFF
>TRBJ2-7|TRBD2|TRBV12-3/TRBV12-4|few
TGTGCCAGCAGTTTGGGGGCGAGGGGTAGCGGGAGGGCCCACGAGCAGTACTTC
CASSLGARGSGRAHEQYF
>TRBJ2-7|-|TRBV7-6|few
TGTGCCAGCAGCCCCGGAGGGGGAATTCCTATCGGCGAGCAGTACTTC
CASSPGGGIPIGEQYF
>TRBJ2-7|-|TRBV5-1|few
TGCGCCAGCAGCTTTCTCGGGACAAGATCCTACGAGCAGTACTTC
CASSFLGTRSYEQYF